Each of the 2 T cell receptor beta chains below was sequenced from the same sample in a study of long-term antiretroviral therapy in people with HIV. The run of the v3.0 immunoSEQ assay was at survey level. TCRdb keeps only in-frame clones here, not all; method: immunoSEQ multiplex PCR. The sample lists roughly 24,000 clones, about 85% occurring once. The sequencing here drew on unsorted PBMCs, taken 4.8 years after starting antiretroviral therapy. The source is a man aged 40-50 years with HIV.

V is TRBV4-3 and J is TRBJ2-7; the match to TRBD1 covers 7 bases. This CDR3 is 14 amino acids long. Germline V gene lookup returns CDR1 LGHNA and CDR2 YSLEER. V shed 0 bases and J 4 bases; nucleotides not matched to a gene: 3. CDR3 bases: TGCGCCAGCAGCCAAGATGAGACAGGGTACGAGCAGTACTTC. Its translation is CASSQDETGYEQYF.

DNA for the CDR3: TGTGCCAGCAGTAACGGGCTGATTGGAACAGATACGCAGTATTTT. It encodes CASSNGLIGTDTQYF. The V gene is TRBV6-1, the J gene TRBJ2-3; the D is unclear. Germline V CDR1 and CDR2: MNHNS, SASEGT. This CDR3 is built from 15 residues. The V gene lost 5 bases and the J gene lost 3 bases, with 15 bases spanning the gap.